This entry describes one T cell receptor (beta chain). V shed 0 bases, J shed 5 bases, and the junction held 7 bases outside the gene matches. Germline-derived CDR1 and CDR2 are GTSNPN and SVGIG (reference sequence). The CDR3 sequence is 15 residues long. These data come from a study of blood T cell repertoires in COVID-19. At the level of the study: Researchers got acute and convalescent COVID-19 samples from the United States, Italy and Spain. T cells, B-cell-depleted T cells, or PBMCs supplied cDNA or gDNA.

In the authors' workflow: Reference gene primer amplification gave estimated nucleated cell counts. This table comes from immunoSEQ multiplex PCR, and its TCRdb copy is limited to in-frame clones, with some not included. That table gives V, J and clone size, and the DNA gave D and trimming. Among some 210,000 clones listed, about 86% were seen once. The sequence came from a man between 50 and 59 years old with active or convalescent COVID-19. This chain joins TRBV30 and TRBJ2-7, with TRBD2 matching 10 bases. Specimen: peripheral blood. CDR3 DNA: TGTGCCTGGAGTGTCGGCCTAGCGGGGGCGGACGAGCAGTACTTC. Its translation is CAWSVGLAGADEQYF.